The 13 T cell receptor beta chains reported below all come from one sample, sequenced in a study of blood T cell repertoires in COVID-19. The protocol was immunoSEQ multiplex PCR, while the TCRdb copy is restricted to in-frame clones and leaves out a portion. The sample lists under 150,000 clones, approximately 84% occurring once. The sample consisted of PBMCs or T cells enriched from blood (not recorded which). These TCRs come from a man between 40 and 49 years old with acute COVID-19.

This chain uses TRBV5-4 with TRBJ2-7; possible D gene TRBD2, 5 bases. V lost 4 bases and J 3 bases, leaving 20 bases between the germline ends. Germline V gene lookup returns CDR1 SGHNT and CDR2 YYREEE (reference sequence). The CDR3 covers 16 residues. As DNA, the CDR3 is TGTGCCAGCAGCCAAGGTGTAACGGGAACCTACTACGAGCAGTACTTC. This encodes CASSQGVTGTYYEQYF.

The J gene is TRBJ1-6, the V gene TRBV6-1, with TRBD1 matching 8 bases. The V and J ends lost 11 bases and 5 bases, in that order; junction bases with no gene match: 5. Germline-derived CDR1 and CDR2 are MNHNS and SASEGT. There are 13 residues in the CDR3. CDR3 coding DNA: TGTGCCGGACAGGGTGAGAATAATTCACCCCTCCACTTT. It specifies CAGQGENNSPLHF.

This CDR3 reads CASKPGVSQETQYF. The CDR3 DNA sequence: TGCGCCAGCAAGCCCGGGGTTTCCCAAGAGACCCAGTACTTC. This chain links TRBV5-1 with TRBJ2-5, with D perhaps TRBD2 (5 bases). The CDR3 sequence is 14 residues long. Trimming took off 6 bases at V and 1 base at J, with 13 bases between the two ends. The germline V gene has CDR1 SGHRS and CDR2 YFSETQ.

This chain links TRBV19 with TRBJ1-2; tentatively, D is TRBD1 (5 bases). V lost 5 bases to trimming and J lost 7 bases, with 17 bases between them. The CDR3 spans 14 residues. Germline V gene lookup returns CDR1 LNHDA and CDR2 SQIVND (reference sequence). The CDR3 loop is CASSYPGRELGYTF. The CDR3, as DNA: TGTGCCAGTAGTTACCCAGGGAGGGAACTTGGCTACACCTTC.

Written as DNA, the CDR3 is TGTGCCAGCAGCTTTGTTCTTTCGGGGACAGGGGTCTACGAGCAGTACTTC. Amino acid sequence: CASSFVLSGTGVYEQYF. J is TRBJ2-7 and V is TRBV5-5; 10 bases line up with TRBD1. There are 17 residues in the CDR3. CDR1 and CDR2 (germline): SGHKS, YYEKEE (reference sequence). J lost 3 bases, V lost 2 bases, and 11 bases had no gene match.

The chain joins TRBV7-9 to TRBJ1-2; 9 bases are a match to TRBD1. Germline CDR1 and CDR2: SEHNR and FQNEAQ (reference sequence). The CDR3 is made up of 16 amino acids. Losses at the gene ends were 1 base for V and 4 bases for J; bases not matched to a gene: 7. CDR3 bases: TGTGCCAGCAGCTTAGGTGGGACAGGGCACGTCTATGGCTACACCTTC. This gives the protein CASSLGGTGHVYGYTF.

V is TRBV6-2 or TRBV6-3 and J is TRBJ1-2; D gene uncertain. CDR3 length equals 15 residues. Per germline, CDR1 MNHEY and CDR2 SVGEGT. The V and J ends lost 4 bases and 2 bases respectively, with 14 bases between them. The CDR3 nucleotides read TGTGCCAGCAGTTTACCGGGAGACGTGAACTATGGCTACACCTTC. It is translated as CASSLPGDVNYGYTF.

This clone was observed a single time. The chain carries TRBV7-9 and TRBJ1-1; D unclear. Germline CDR1 SEHNR, CDR2 FQNEAQ (reference sequence). The V gene lost 2 bases and the J gene lost 1 base, with 5 bases spanning the gap. The CDR3 extends over 13 amino acids. The CDR3 DNA is TGTGCCAGCAGCTTAATCGGGAACACTGAAGCTTTCTTT. This codes for CASSLIGNTEAFF.

This chain connects TRBV6-2 or TRBV6-3 to TRBJ2-5; 7 nucleotides line up with TRBD2. CDR3 size: 13 residues. V shed 4 bases and J 3 bases; nucleotides not matched to a gene: 2. The germline V gene has CDR1 MNHEY and CDR2 SVGEGT. CDR3: CASSFGLEETQYF. CDR3 DNA: TGTGCCAGCAGTTTCGGACTAGAAGAGACCCAGTACTTC.

The V and J genes are TRBV11-2 and TRBJ2-5; D gene ambiguous. CDR3 length equals 13 residues. CDR1 SGHAT and CDR2 FQNNGV come from the germline V gene. Trimming stripped 1 base from V and 0 bases from J, with 3 bases between. The CDR3, as DNA: TGTGCCAGCAGCTTAGGTAACCAAGAGACCCAGTACTTC. It codes for CASSLGNQETQYF.

The CDR3 DNA reads as TGTGCCAGCAGCTTCACGGGAGTTTACAATGAGCAGTTCTTC. Encoded protein: CASSFTGVYNEQFF. The chain is built from TRBV5-4 and TRBJ2-1; a possible D gene is TRBD2 (6 bases). The length of the CDR3 is 14 residues. V lost 2 bases, J lost 4 bases, and 10 bases lay in between. Germline loops: CDR1 SGHNT, CDR2 YYREEE (reference sequence).

This chain joins TRBV2 and TRBJ1-5, with 11 nucleotides matching TRBD1. The CDR3 is 15 residues long. CDR1 and CDR2 (germline): SNHLY, FYNNEI. Trimming removed 8 bases from V and 6 bases from J; junction bases left unmatched: 9. CDR3 in amino acids: CASGTGDRGSQPQHF. The DNA of the CDR3 is TGTGCCAGCGGGACAGGGGACAGGGGGTCTCAGCCCCAGCATTTT.

CDR3 region: CASSLRTSGGPYNEQFF. The CDR3 DNA follows: TGTGCCAGTAGTCTCAGGACTAGCGGGGGCCCCTACAATGAGCAGTTCTTC. The chain is built from TRBV19 and TRBJ2-1; TRBD2 matches at 13 bases. The CDR3 spans 17 residues. J gave up 2 bases and V 5 bases, and 6 bases lay outside the gene matches. Germline values: CDR1 LNHDA, CDR2 SQIVND (reference sequence).